What follows are 11 T cell receptor beta chains derived from one specimen sequenced in a study of cytomegalovirus exposure and HLA in healthy donors. The PCR employed 60 Vbeta primers together with 13 Jbeta primers. Repertoires were generated with immunoSEQ multiplex PCR, while TCRdb's copy carries only in-frame clones and drops some. The repertoire holds about 190,000 clones, roughly 80% seen once, with approximately 2.1% in the top ten. Sequencing was carried out using PBMCs. All receptors derive from a woman in her 30s in good health and CMV-seropositive.

The gene calls are TRBV19 and TRBJ1-2, with 7 bases fitting TRBD1. From germline, CDR1 is LNHDA and CDR2 SQIVND (reference sequence). V shed 6 bases and J 4 bases; nucleotides not matched to a gene: 14. The CDR3 is 16 amino acids. CDR3 in amino acids: CASSPRAGQTSYGYTF. The CDR3 DNA follows: TGTGCCAGTAGCCCCAGGGCGGGACAGACGTCCTATGGCTACACCTTC.

CDR3 protein: CASRGTSGGGEQFF. The CDR3 DNA sequence: TGTGCCAGCAGGGGGACTAGCGGGGGGGGAGAGCAGTTCTTC. The rearrangement uses TRBV6-1 and TRBJ2-1, with 16 bases lining up with TRBD2. The CDR3 is made up of 14 amino acids. Germline V gene sequence: CDR1 MNHNS, CDR2 SASEGT. With 6 bases clipped from V and 10 bases from J, the junction kept 3 bases outside the gene matches.

This clone was seen more than once but under ten times. V and J are TRBV27 and TRBJ2-5; TRBD2 agrees at 7 bases. CDR3 length: 13 amino acids. The germline V gene has CDR1 MNHEY and CDR2 SMNVEV (reference sequence). V lost 9 bases to trimming and J lost 7 bases; unmatched junction nucleotides: 11. The chain's CDR3 is CASSPGLRGTQYF. The CDR3 DNA is TGTGCCAGTAGTCCGGGACTAAGGGGGACCCAGTACTTC.

The V and J genes are TRBV7-2 and TRBJ2-3; D uncertain. The germline CDR1 and CDR2 sequences are SGHTA and FQGNSA. This CDR3 spans 14 amino acids. V lost 6 bases to trimming and J lost 2 bases, with 12 bases between them. The CDR3 loop reads CASRFRITTDTQYF. In nucleotides, the CDR3 is TGTGCCAGCAGATTCAGGATCACCACAGATACGCAGTATTTT.

This chain connects TRBV7-6 to TRBJ1-1; a weak D match, TRBD1 (5 bases). The CDR3 totals 15 residues. V lost 5 bases to trimming and J lost 5 bases, with 18 bases between them. The germline gives CDR1 SGHVS, CDR2 FNYEAQ. The DNA for the CDR3 is TGTGCCAGCAGCATTAGGCCCCCCGGGGGGACTGAAGCTTTCTTT. The encoded protein is CASSIRPPGGTEAFF.

This clone was counted between two and nine times. J is TRBJ2-2 and V is TRBV28; D is ambiguous. Germline loops: CDR1 MDHEN, CDR2 SYDVKM. This CDR3 has 12 residues. Trimming removed 7 bases from V and 7 bases from J, with 10 bases in between. The CDR3 sequence is CASTTPNGELFF. CDR3 in DNA: TGTGCCAGCACCACACCAAACGGGGAGCTGTTTTTT.

This clone has only a few counts. The chain links TRBV14 to TRBJ1-5, with 7 nucleotides matching TRBD1. The CDR3 length is 16 residues. Trimming cost V 1 base and J 2 bases; bases outside gene matches: 5. Germline V gene data show CDR1 as SGHDN and CDR2 as FVKESK. CDR3 loop: CASSQGSGTGNQPQHF. The CDR3 DNA follows: TGTGCCAGCAGCCAAGGGTCAGGGACAGGCAATCAGCCCCAGCATTTT.

V usage is TRBV5-1 and J usage is TRBJ2-7, with TRBD1 matching over 7 bases. Germline CDR1 reads SGHRS; CDR2 reads YFSETQ. V gave up 4 bases and J gave up 6 bases; unmatched junction bases: 7. This CDR3 comprises 13 residues. This chain's CDR3 is CASSLHDRAEQYF. For the CDR3, the DNA is TGCGCCAGCAGCCTACACGACAGGGCCGAGCAGTACTTC.

This clone has more than one count but fewer than ten. The rearrangement uses TRBV6-6 and TRBJ2-7; 9 bases line up with TRBD2. The CDR3 loop spans 13 amino acids. The junction had 2 bases not matched to a gene; V was cut back by 8 bases and J by 0 bases. CDR1 MNHNY and CDR2 SVGAGI come from the germline V gene (reference sequence). CDR3 sequence reads: CASRLAASYEQYF. The CDR3 DNA reads TGTGCCAGCCGACTAGCGGCCTCCTACGAGCAGTACTTC.

This clone was observed a few times. The rearrangement joins TRBV6-4 to TRBJ2-7; D might be TRBD2 (5 bases). The CDR3 loop spans 10 amino acids. V lost 7 bases and J 6 bases, leaving 7 bases between the germline ends. In germline, CDR1 is MRHNA, CDR2 SNTAGT. The DNA of the CDR3 is TGTGCCAGCACCCGGGGCGAGCAGTACTTC. Translating gives CASTRGEQYF.

This clone has only a few counts. The V call is TRBV7-2, the J call TRBJ2-5; 7 bases match TRBD1. The CDR3 has 14 residues. The germline gives CDR1 SGHTA, CDR2 FQGNSA. Trimming cost V 5 bases and J 2 bases; bases outside gene matches: 5. The CDR3 region is CASSRWTGQETQYF. For the CDR3, the DNA is TGTGCCAGCAGCCGTTGGACAGGTCAAGAGACCCAGTACTTC.